One and the same sample provided the 16 T cell receptor beta chains below, sequenced in a study of T cell responses to AZD1222 COVID-19 vaccine. The method was immunoSEQ multiplex PCR; TCRdb's version includes in-frame clones alone and lacks a portion of them. The sample shows 180,000 or so clones, 88% of them seen only once. The sequencing here drew on peripheral blood, taken 28 days after the second AZD1222 dose. The origin of the receptors is an adult who received the AZD1222 COVID-19 vaccine.

To note about this clone: Other nucleotide sequences in the sample specify the same CDR3. The V call is TRBV18, the J call TRBJ2-7, with D hard to call. Germline loops: CDR1 KGHSH, CDR2 LQKENI. The CDR3 has 11 amino acids. V was shortened by 3 bases and J by 4 bases, with 4 bases between the two germline ends. CDR3 bases: TGTGCCAGCTCACCCGGGTACGAGCAGTACTTC. Protein sequence: CASSPGYEQYF.

This chain joins TRBV9 and TRBJ2-1, with TRBD2 matching over 11 bases. After removal of 3 bases from V and 2 bases from J, the junction contained 7 bases not matched to a gene. CDR1 is SGDLS, CDR2 YYNGEE, per germline. The CDR3 has 17 residues. The CDR3 reads CASSGHSGRGPYNEQFF. CDR3 nucleotides: TGTGCCAGCAGCGGACATAGCGGGAGGGGTCCCTACAATGAGCAGTTCTTC.

The chain links TRBV19 to TRBJ2-7, with 8 bases aligning to TRBD2. Germline V gene data show CDR1 as LNHDA and CDR2 as SQIVND (reference sequence). This CDR3 has 15 amino acids. With 4 bases clipped from V and 2 bases from J, the junction kept 7 bases outside the gene matches. The CDR3 DNA sequence: TGTGCCAGTAGTACTTCGACTAGCGCTGCCTACGAGCAGTACTTC. The encoded protein is CASSTSTSAAYEQYF.

The chain uses TRBV5-6 and TRBJ1-4; 7 positions agree with TRBD1. The CDR3 extends over 15 amino acids. The J segment lost 4 bases and the V segment lost 3 bases, leaving 6 bases of the junction unmatched. In germline, CDR1 is SGHDT, CDR2 YYEEEE. In DNA, the CDR3 is TGTGCCAGCAGCTGGGGACAGTCCTTTAATGAAAAACTGTTTTTT. This gives the protein CASSWGQSFNEKLFF.

This clone is a singleton in its sample. The chain has TRBV2 and TRBJ2-7; D perhaps matches TRBD2 (5 bases). There are 13 residues in the CDR3. Trimming removed 11 bases from V and 4 bases from J, with 18 bases in between. Germline V CDR1 and CDR2: SNHLY, FYNNEI. DNA of the CDR3: TGTGCCTCAACTAGGGCCCACCTGTACGAGCAGTACTTC. Protein product: CASTRAHLYEQYF.

The count of this clone is one. Other DNA sequences from this sample encode an identical CDR3 as well. The chain couples TRBV27 to TRBJ2-1, with D possibly matching TRBD2 (7 bases). Trimming removed 5 bases from V and 2 bases from J, with 13 bases in between. This CDR3 is 15 amino acids long. The germline V gene encodes CDR1 MNHEY and CDR2 SMNVEV (reference sequence). The CDR3 DNA reads as TGTGCCAGCAGTCCGGGGGGCGCCCCCTACAATGAGCAGTTCTTC. The encoded protein is CASSPGGAPYNEQFF.

The genes are TRBV7-2 and TRBJ1-3; 9 bases agree with TRBD1. Losses at the gene ends were 0 bases for V and 5 bases for J; bases not matched to a gene: 5. Germline CDR1 SGHTA, CDR2 FQGNSA. CDR3 size: 16 residues. CDR3 nucleotide sequence: TGTGCCAGCAGCTTAGCTCGGACAGGGGTTCGAAACACCATATATTTT. Protein: CASSLARTGVRNTIYF.

The chain couples TRBV7-8 to TRBJ2-7, with 8 bases that match TRBD1. J gave up 5 bases and V 5 bases, and 11 bases lay outside the gene matches. Looked up from germline, CDR1 is SGHVS and CDR2 is FQNEAQ. This CDR3 has 15 residues. The CDR3 sequence: CASSAGQGGKNEQYF. CDR3 bases: TGTGCCAGCAGCGCCGGACAGGGTGGGAAAAACGAGCAGTACTTC.

This clone is a singleton in its sample. The V call is TRBV28, the J call TRBJ2-1, with 7 bases matching TRBD2. V was clipped by 4 bases and J by 10 bases; unmatched bases: 10. The V gene's germline CDR1 is MDHEN and CDR2 SYDVKM. This CDR3 contains 14 residues. The CDR3 protein is CASSSTGTINEQFF. Here the CDR3 DNA reads TGTGCCAGCAGTTCGACCGGGACTATCAACGAGCAGTTCTTC.

CDR3 loop: CASQIVGSGNEQFF. CDR3 bases: TGCGCCAGCCAGATAGTGGGGAGTGGCAATGAGCAGTTCTTC. The chain employs TRBV10-1 and TRBJ2-1, with a tentative D call TRBD2 (5 bases). Germline CDR1 and CDR2: WNHNN and SYGVQD (reference sequence). This CDR3 region has 14 residues. V was clipped by 8 bases and J by 6 bases, with 17 bases between them.

In DNA, the CDR3 is TGTGCCAGCATGAGGACAGACAATTCACCCCTCCACTTT. Its protein product is CASMRTDNSPLHF. V and J are TRBV2 and TRBJ1-6, with D possibly matching TRBD1 (6 bases). The CDR3 has 13 amino acids. The V gene's germline CDR1 is SNHLY and CDR2 FYNNEI. The V gene lost 7 bases and the J gene lost 7 bases, with 11 bases spanning the gap.

The V call is TRBV7-2, the J call TRBJ1-1; 9 bases match TRBD1. The CDR3 extends over 14 amino acids. V was pared by 2 bases and J by 6 bases, with 4 bases of the junction left unmatched. In germline, CDR1 is SGHTA, CDR2 FQGNSA. The CDR3 is CASSLWDRVAEAFF. DNA for the CDR3: TGTGCCAGCAGCTTATGGGACAGGGTGGCTGAAGCTTTCTTT.

This chain uses TRBV4-3 with TRBJ2-1; TRBD1 might be the D (5 bases). Per the germline V gene, CDR1 is LGHNA and CDR2 is YSLEER. The CDR3 runs 15 residues. V shed 0 bases and J shed 6 bases, with 12 bases lying between them. The DNA of the CDR3 is TGCGCCAGCAGCCAAGATGCAGGGTTCATCAATGAGCAGTTCTTC. Translating gives CASSQDAGFINEQFF.

The chain joins TRBV5-1 to TRBJ1-1; unclear D gene. The germline V gene encodes CDR1 SGHRS and CDR2 YFSETQ. The CDR3 consists of 14 residues. Trimming cost V 4 bases and J 4 bases, with 14 bases left between them. The CDR3 spells CASSMSGMGTEAFF. In DNA form, the CDR3 reads TGCGCCAGCAGCATGTCAGGCATGGGCACTGAAGCTTTCTTT.

This chain links TRBV28 with TRBJ2-1; no definite D call. Per the germline V gene, CDR1 is MDHEN and CDR2 is SYDVKM. V lost 1 base to trimming and J lost 2 bases, with 6 bases between them. There are 14 residues in the CDR3. The CDR3 sequence: CASSLSGTYNEQFF. DNA for the CDR3: TGTGCCAGCAGTTTATCTGGAACCTACAATGAGCAGTTCTTC.

V gene TRBV6-2 or TRBV6-3 combines with J gene TRBJ1-5; D unresolved. The V gene lost 0 bases and the J gene lost 7 bases, with 7 bases spanning the gap. CDR1 is MNHEY, CDR2 SVGEGT, per germline. This CDR3 is 13 amino acids long. This chain's CDR3 is CASSYSERQPQHF. CDR3 nucleotides: TGTGCCAGCAGTTACTCGGAAAGACAGCCCCAGCATTTT.